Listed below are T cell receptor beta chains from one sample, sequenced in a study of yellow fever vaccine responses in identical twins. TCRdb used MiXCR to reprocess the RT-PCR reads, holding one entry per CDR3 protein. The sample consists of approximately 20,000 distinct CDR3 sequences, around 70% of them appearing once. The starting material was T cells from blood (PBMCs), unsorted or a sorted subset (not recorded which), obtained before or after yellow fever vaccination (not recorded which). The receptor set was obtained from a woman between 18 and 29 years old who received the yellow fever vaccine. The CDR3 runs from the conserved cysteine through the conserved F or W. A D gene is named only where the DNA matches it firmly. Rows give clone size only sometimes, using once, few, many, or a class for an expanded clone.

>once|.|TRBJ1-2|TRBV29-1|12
CSVEDRGYGYTF
TGCAGCGTTGAAGATCGTGGGTATGGCTACACCTTC
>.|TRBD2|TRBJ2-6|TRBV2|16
CASSGRGGPGANVLTF
TGTGCCAGCAGTGGGCGGGGGGGGCCTGGGGCCAACGTCCTGACTTTC
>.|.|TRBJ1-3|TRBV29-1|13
CSSADGTGNTIYF
TGCAGCTCGGCGGACGGGACTGGAAACACCATATATTTT
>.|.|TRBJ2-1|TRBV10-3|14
CAISNPPANNEQFF
TGTGCCATCAGTAACCCCCCCGCAAACAATGAGCAGTTCTTC
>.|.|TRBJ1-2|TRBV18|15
CASSPPNGLNYGYTF
TGTGCCAGCTCACCACCGAACGGACTTAACTATGGCTACACCTTC
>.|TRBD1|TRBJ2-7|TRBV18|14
CASSLSDRAGEQYF
TGTGCCAGCTCACTATCGGACAGGGCTGGGGAGCAGTACTTC
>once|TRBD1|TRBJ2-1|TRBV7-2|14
CASSTGTAYNVQFF
TGTGCCAGCAGCACCGGGACAGCCTACAATGTGCAGTTCTTC
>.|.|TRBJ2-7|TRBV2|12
CASKKLSHEQYF
TGTGCCAGCAAGAAGCTTAGCCACGAGCAGTACTTC
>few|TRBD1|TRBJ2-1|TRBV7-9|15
CASSSGQAMYNEQFF
TGTGCCAGCAGCTCGGGACAGGCAATGTACAATGAGCAGTTCTTC
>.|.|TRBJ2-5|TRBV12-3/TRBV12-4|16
CASSPAPGFGGETQYF
TGTGCCAGCAGTCCCGCGCCAGGTTTTGGCGGAGAGACCCAGTACTTC
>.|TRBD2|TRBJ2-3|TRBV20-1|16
CSARGLAKGGADTQYF
TGCAGTGCTAGGGGACTAGCAAAGGGAGGGGCAGATACGCAGTATTTT
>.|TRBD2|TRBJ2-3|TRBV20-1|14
CSARLAGNTDTQYF
TGCAGTGCTAGACTAGCGGGGAACACAGATACGCAGTATTTT
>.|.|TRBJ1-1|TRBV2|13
CASRAQVNTEAFF
TGTGCCAGCAGAGCACAGGTGAACACTGAAGCTTTCTTT
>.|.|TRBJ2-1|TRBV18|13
CASSPRPIDEQFF
TGTGCCAGCTCACCCCGACCAATTGATGAGCAGTTCTTC
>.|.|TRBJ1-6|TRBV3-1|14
CASSQPGGRSPLHF
TGTGCCAGCAGCCAGCCCGGCGGGAGGTCACCCCTCCACTTT
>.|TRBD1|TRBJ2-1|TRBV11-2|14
CASSPGQASGEQFF
TGTGCCAGCAGCCCAGGACAGGCCTCCGGTGAGCAGTTCTTC
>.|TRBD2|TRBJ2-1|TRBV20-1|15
CSAHELAGIHNEQFF
TGCAGTGCTCACGAACTAGCGGGGATACACAATGAGCAGTTCTTC
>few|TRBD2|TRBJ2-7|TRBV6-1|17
CASSEAPLAGSTYEQYF
TGTGCCAGCAGTGAAGCGCCACTAGCGGGTTCGACCTACGAGCAGTACTTC
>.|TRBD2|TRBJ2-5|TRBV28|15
CASSPHTSGRETQYF
TGTGCCAGCAGCCCTCACACTAGCGGGAGAGAGACCCAGTACTTC
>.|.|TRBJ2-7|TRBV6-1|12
CASESSSYEQYF
TGTGCCAGCGAGTCGTCCTCCTACGAGCAGTACTTC
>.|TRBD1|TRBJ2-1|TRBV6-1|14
CASLKGQGYNEQFF
TGTGCCAGCCTAAAGGGACAGGGGTACAATGAGCAGTTCTTC
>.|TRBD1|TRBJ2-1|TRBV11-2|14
CASSRGQLYNEQFF
TGTGCCAGCAGCCGGGGACAGCTCTACAATGAGCAGTTCTTC
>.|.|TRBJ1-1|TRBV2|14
CASNQEAARTEAFF
TGTGCCAGCAATCAGGAGGCAGCCAGGACTGAAGCTTTCTTT
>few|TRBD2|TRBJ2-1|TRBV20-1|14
CSAPLAGEKHEQFF
TGCAGTGCACCACTAGCGGGAGAGAAGCATGAGCAGTTCTTC
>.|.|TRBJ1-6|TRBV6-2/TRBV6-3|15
CASSYRRGYNSPLHF
TGTGCCAGCAGTTACAGGAGGGGCTATAATTCACCCCTCCACTTT
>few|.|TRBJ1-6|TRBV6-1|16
CASSPEGSYYNSPLHF
TGTGCCAGCAGTCCCGAAGGCTCCTACTATAATTCACCCCTCCACTTT
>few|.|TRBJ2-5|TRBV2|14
CASSLQGLQETQYF
TGTGCCAGCAGCCTCCAGGGACTTCAAGAGACCCAGTACTTC
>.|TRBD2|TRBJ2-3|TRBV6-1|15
CASSVTSGSSDTQYF
TGTGCCAGCAGTGTAACTAGCGGGTCGTCAGATACGCAGTATTTT